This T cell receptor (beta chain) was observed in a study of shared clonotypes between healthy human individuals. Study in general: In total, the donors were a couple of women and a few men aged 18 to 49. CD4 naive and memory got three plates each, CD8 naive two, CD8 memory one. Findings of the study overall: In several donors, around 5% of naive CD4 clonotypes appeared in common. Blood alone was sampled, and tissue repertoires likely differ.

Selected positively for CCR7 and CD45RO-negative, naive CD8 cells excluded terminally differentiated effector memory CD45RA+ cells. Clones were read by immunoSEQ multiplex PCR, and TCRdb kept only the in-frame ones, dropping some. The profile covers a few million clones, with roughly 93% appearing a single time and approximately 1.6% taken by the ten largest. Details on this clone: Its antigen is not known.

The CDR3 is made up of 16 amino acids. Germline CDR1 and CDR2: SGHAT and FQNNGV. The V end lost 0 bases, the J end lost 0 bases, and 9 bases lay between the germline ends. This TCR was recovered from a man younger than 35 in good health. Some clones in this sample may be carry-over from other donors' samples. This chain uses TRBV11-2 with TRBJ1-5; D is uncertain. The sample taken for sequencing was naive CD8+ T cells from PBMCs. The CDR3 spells CASSLDHGDSNQPQHF. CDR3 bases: TGTGCCAGCAGCTTAGATCATGGGGATAGCAATCAGCCCCAGCATTTT.